This TCR beta chain was obtained from a study of cytomegalovirus exposure and HLA in healthy donors. Overall study results and limits: From TCR beta sequences, most subjects' HLA-A and HLA-B alleles were reportedly predicted accurately. In a later analysis, DRB1 alleles had the most associated TCRs; HLA-C alleles the fewest.

The PCR had 60 Vbeta and 13 Jbeta primers. Sequencing was performed with immunoSEQ multiplex PCR; in TCRdb, only in-frame clones are kept and a portion is missing. The data contain 140,000 to 150,000 clones, roughly three quarters of them singletons. As concerns this clone: Its antigen remains unidentified.

The V gene end was trimmed by 3 bases and the J gene end by 5 bases; junction bases not matched to a gene: 13. Germline CDR1 and CDR2: ENHRY and SYGVKD. CDR3 length equals 16 residues. The receptor's source is a woman between 40 and 50 years old in good health and CMV-seropositive. V is TRBV10-3 and J is TRBJ2-7, with 7 positions matching TRBD1. Sequencing was carried out using PBMCs. The CDR3 spells CAISDPDRVRDNEQYF. For the CDR3, the DNA is TGTGCCATCAGTGACCCTGACAGGGTCAGGGATAACGAGCAGTACTTC.